A selection of T cell receptor beta chains follows, all from one sample in a study of CD4 T cells in relation to SARS-CoV-2 and coronaviruses. Their target antigens are unknown. Some clones are missing from TCRdb's copy, which holds only in-frame ones; the method was immunoSEQ multiplex PCR. The sample comprises tens of thousands of clones, more than 75% of which are singletons, and 3.4% rests with the top ten. The sequencing input was memory CD4+ T cells from PBMCs, cultured in vitro. The receptors come from an adult with COVID-19. Both conserved end residues are part of each CDR3. D genes are given only for firm matches. Size values are once, few and many counts, or a class for expanded clones, and some rows have none.

.,.,TRBJ2-4,TRBV15,CATTQGFGNIQYF,TGTGCCACCACCCAGGGGTTTGGAAACATTCAGTACTTC
TRBD1,once,TRBJ2-7,TRBV19,CASSMGQRYYEQYF,TGTGCCAGTAGTATGGGACAGAGATACTACGAGCAGTACTTC
.,.,TRBJ1-1,TRBV30,CAWTPPGQNTEAFF,TGTGCCTGGACCCCCCCCGGGCAGAACACTGAAGCTTTCTTT
.,once,TRBJ2-7,TRBV5-5,CASRWDSEQYF,TGTGCCAGCAGGTGGGATAGCGAGCAGTACTTC
TRBD2,few,TRBJ2-3,TRBV5-4,CASTNAGEGSTDTQYF,TGTGCCAGCACCAACGCGGGAGAAGGGAGCACAGATACGCAGTATTTT
.,.,TRBJ2-7,TRBV15,CATSRGTGTGNEQYF,TGTGCCACCAGCAGGGGGACCGGGACGGGCAACGAGCAGTACTTC
.,.,TRBJ1-1,TRBV28,CASSYTRNTEAFF,TGTGCCAGCAGCTATACAAGGAACACTGAAGCTTTCTTT
TRBD1,.,TRBJ2-7,TRBV2,CASSGGTGYNEQYF,TGTGCCAGCAGTGGGGGGACAGGGTACAACGAGCAGTACTTC
TRBD2,.,TRBJ2-1,TRBV28,CASTVGGGAGNEQFF,TGTGCCAGCACCGTTGGGGGGGGAGCGGGCAATGAGCAGTTCTTC
TRBD1,.,TRBJ2-1,TRBV24-1,CATSDPTGKNYNEQFF,TGTGCCACCAGTGACCCGACAGGGAAGAATTACAATGAGCAGTTCTTC
TRBD1,.,TRBJ2-7,TRBV3-1/TRBV3-2,CASSQLPGQPEYF,TGTGCCAGCAGCCAACTACCGGGACAGCCAGAGTACTTC
.,.,TRBJ2-3,TRBV6-2/TRBV6-3,CASSYRTEEATSTDTQYF,TGTGCCAGCAGTTACCGAACCGAGGAGGCAACTAGCACAGATACGCAGTATTTT
TRBD1,.,TRBJ2-7,TRBV6-5,CASRQGVWLGYEQYF,TGTGCCAGCAGACAGGGGGTTTGGCTTGGGTACGAGCAGTACTTC
.,.,TRBJ2-7,TRBV27,CASSDPGFLGAPREQYF,TGTGCCAGCAGTGACCCGGGGTTTTTGGGAGCACCTCGAGAGCAGTACTTC
TRBD2,.,TRBJ2-7,TRBV5-8,CASSFVSSGSMTYEQYF,TGTGCCAGCAGCTTCGTATCTAGCGGGAGTATGACATACGAGCAGTACTTC
.,.,TRBJ2-7,TRBV10-2,CASSGSGLYEQYF,TGCGCCAGCAGTGGGTCAGGCCTCTACGAGCAGTACTTC
.,.,TRBJ2-7,TRBV28,CASTGTKWWEQYF,TGTGCCAGTACCGGGACGAAGTGGTGGGAGCAGTACTTC
.,.,TRBJ2-3,TRBV6-5,CASSFSGTSTDTQYF,TGTGCCAGCAGTTTTAGCGGAACTAGCACAGATACGCAGTATTTT
.,.,TRBJ2-5,TRBV28,CASRRRKGHVETQYF,TGTGCCAGCAGACGACGCAAAGGGCACGTAGAGACCCAGTACTTC
TRBD2,few,TRBJ2-7,TRBV28,CASMTSGRGYEQYF,TGTGCCAGCATGACTAGCGGGCGAGGGTACGAGCAGTACTTC
TRBD1,.,TRBJ2-7,TRBV6-6,CASSRGTGGSYEQYF,TGTGCCAGCAGTAGGGGGACAGGGGGTTCCTACGAGCAGTACTTC
TRBD1,.,TRBJ2-4,TRBV5-4,CASSHKDRTTRGEYF,TGTGCCAGCAGCCACAAGGACAGGACCACCAGAGGAGAGTACTTC
.,few,TRBJ2-2,TRBV19,CASSHAAITTGELFF,TGTGCCAGTAGTCACGCAGCGATAACGACCGGGGAGCTGTTTTTT
TRBD2,few,TRBJ2-6,TRBV4-3,CASSPRAGGSSGANVLTF,TGCGCCAGCAGCCCCAGGGCGGGAGGGAGCTCTGGGGCCAACGTCCTGACTTTC
TRBD2,few,TRBJ2-1,TRBV5-1,CASSLAGGSLYNEQFF,TGCGCCAGCAGCTTGGCCGGGGGGAGTCTCTACAATGAGCAGTTCTTC